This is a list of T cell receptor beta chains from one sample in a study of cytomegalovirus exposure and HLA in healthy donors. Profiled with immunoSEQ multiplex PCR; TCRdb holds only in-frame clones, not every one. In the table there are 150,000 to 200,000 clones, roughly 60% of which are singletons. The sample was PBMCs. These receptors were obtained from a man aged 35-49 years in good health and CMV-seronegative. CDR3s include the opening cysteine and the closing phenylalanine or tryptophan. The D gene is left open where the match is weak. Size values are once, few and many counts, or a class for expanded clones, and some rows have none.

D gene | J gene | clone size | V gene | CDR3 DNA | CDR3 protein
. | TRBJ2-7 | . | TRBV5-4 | TGTGCCAGCAGCGGGAAAAACCCCGCCGGGACTCCCTACGAGCAGTACTTC | CASSGKNPAGTPYEQYF
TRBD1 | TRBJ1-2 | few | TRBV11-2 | TGTGCCAGCAGCCCCTCTGGACAGGGAAGTTATGGCTACACCTTC | CASSPSGQGSYGYTF
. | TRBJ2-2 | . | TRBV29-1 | TGCAGCGTTGGGTTCGGGTCCGGGGAGCTGTTTTTT | CSVGFGSGELFF
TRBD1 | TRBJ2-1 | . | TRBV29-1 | TGCAGCGTTAGCAGCCAACAGGGGGCCCGGAGGATGAAATACAATGAGCAGTTCTTC | CSVSSQQGARRMKYNEQFF
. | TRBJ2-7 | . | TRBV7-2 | TGTGCCAGCAGCTTCTCCTACGAGCAGTACTTC | CASSFSYEQYF
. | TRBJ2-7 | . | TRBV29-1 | TGCAGCGGCCTTGGGGCAAACAGCTACGAGCAGTACTTC | CSGLGANSYEQYF
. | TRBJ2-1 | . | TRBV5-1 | TGCGCCAGCAGCTCGGATGACTCGGTGCATGAGCAGTTCTTC | CASSSDDSVHEQFF
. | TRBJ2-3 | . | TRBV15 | TGTGCCACCAGCAGAGATGTGGGAGACAAGTATTTT | CATSRDVGDKYF
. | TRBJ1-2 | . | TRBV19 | TGTGCCAGTCCTTCTCAGGGTATCTATGGCTACACCTTC | CASPSQGIYGYTF
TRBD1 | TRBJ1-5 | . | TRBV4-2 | TGTGCCAGCAGCCAAGGGACAGGGGGTAATCAGCCCCAGCATTTT | CASSQGTGGNQPQHF
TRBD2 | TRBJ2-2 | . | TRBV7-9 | TGTGCCAGCAACCCCCCTAGCGGGGTTAACACCGGGGAGCTGTTTTTT | CASNPPSGVNTGELFF
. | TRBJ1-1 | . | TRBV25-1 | TGTGCCAGCAGTGAACGCTTCATGTGGCAGGAGAACACTGAAGCTTTCTTT | CASSERFMWQENTEAFF
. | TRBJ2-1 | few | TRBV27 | TGTGCCAGCAGATCCCTAAAGGGGGGACTAAATAGCGATGAGCAGTTCTTC | CASRSLKGGLNSDEQFF
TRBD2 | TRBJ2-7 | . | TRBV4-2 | TGTGCCAGCAGCCAAGGGGTGGATACTAGCGGCTACGAGCAGTACTTC | CASSQGVDTSGYEQYF
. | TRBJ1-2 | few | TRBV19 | TGTGCCAGTAGTATCGAGGGGGAGAGATTACCTTTCTATGGCTACACCTTC | CASSIEGERLPFYGYTF
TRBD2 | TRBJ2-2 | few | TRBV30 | TGTGCCTGGGCCAGAGCGGGAGTGGGCACCGGGGAGCTGTTTTTT | CAWARAGVGTGELFF
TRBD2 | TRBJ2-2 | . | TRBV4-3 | TGCGCCAGCAGCCAAGATTCCGGGGGGGGCGGGGAGCTGTTTTTT | CASSQDSGGGGELFF
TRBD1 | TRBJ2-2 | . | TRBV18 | TGTGCCAGCTCACTACAAGGACAGGGCACCGGGGAGCTGTTTTTT | CASSLQGQGTGELFF
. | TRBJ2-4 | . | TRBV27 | TGTGCCAGCAGTGGAAAAACAGTAGCCAAAAACATTCAGTACTTC | CASSGKTVAKNIQYF
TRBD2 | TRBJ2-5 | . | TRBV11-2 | TGTGCCAGCAGGACTAGCGGGGTTACCCAGTACTTC | CASRTSGVTQYF
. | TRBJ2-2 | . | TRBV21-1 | TGTGCCAGCAGGGACAGGGTCCCCACCGGGGAGCTGTTTTTT | CASRDRVPTGELFF
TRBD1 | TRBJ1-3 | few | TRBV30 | TGTGCCTGGGGAGAGGGGGCTTCTGTACTTGGAAACACCATATATTTT | CAWGEGASVLGNTIYF
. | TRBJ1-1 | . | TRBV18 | TGTGCCAGCTCACCTGACAGGCTCACTGAAGCTTTCTTT | CASSPDRLTEAFF
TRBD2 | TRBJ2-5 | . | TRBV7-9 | TGTGCCAGCAGCTTAGGTTTAGCGGGAGGGAAAGAGACCCAGTACTTC | CASSLGLAGGKETQYF
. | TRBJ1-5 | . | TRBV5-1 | TGCGCCAGCAGCTTGGAGGGGCTTAGCAATCAGCCCCAGCATTTT | CASSLEGLSNQPQHF
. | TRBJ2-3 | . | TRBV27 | TGTGCCAGCATCGGAGCCACAGATACGCAGTATTTT | CASIGATDTQYF
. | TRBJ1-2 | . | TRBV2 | TGTGCCAGCAGTAAGCTGTCGTGGGGGCAAGACTATGGCTACACCTTC | CASSKLSWGQDYGYTF
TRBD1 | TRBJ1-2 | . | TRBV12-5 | TGTGCTAGTGGGTATCAGGGGGCAGGAGGCTACACCTTC | CASGYQGAGGYTF
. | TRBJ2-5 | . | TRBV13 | TGTGCCAGCAGCTCCCCGCAGCGGCCCCAACAAGAGACCCAGTACTTC | CASSSPQRPQQETQYF
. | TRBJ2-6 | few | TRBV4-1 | TGCGCCAGCAGCCAAGTGGGCAGAATCCCTTGGGGGGCCAACGTCCTGACTTTC | CASSQVGRIPWGANVLTF
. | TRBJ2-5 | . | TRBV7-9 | TGTGCCAGCAGGAGGGATGTGGATCCGGAGACCCAGTACTTC | CASRRDVDPETQYF
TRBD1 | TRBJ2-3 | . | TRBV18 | TGTGCCAGCTCACCGGGACAGGGGGCTACAGATACGCAGTATTTT | CASSPGQGATDTQYF
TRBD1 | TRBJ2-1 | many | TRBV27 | TGTGCCAGCAGTCCAGCTCGACAGGGGGCTAAAAATGAGCAGTTCTTC | CASSPARQGAKNEQFF
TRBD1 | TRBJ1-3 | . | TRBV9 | TGTGCCAGCAGCGCCAGGACAGGGGATGATGGAAACACCATATATTTT | CASSARTGDDGNTIYF
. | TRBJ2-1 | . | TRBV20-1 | TGCAGTGCCGAACTAGGGCTTGAGCAGTTCTTC | CSAELGLEQFF
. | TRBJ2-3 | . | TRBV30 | TGTGCCTGGAGTCTCCCAGGGAATGTAGATACGCAGTATTTT | CAWSLPGNVDTQYF
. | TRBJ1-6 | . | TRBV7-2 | TGTGCCAGCAGCTTAGCTGGATCCGGGAATGTTAATTCACCCCTCCACTTT | CASSLAGSGNVNSPLHF
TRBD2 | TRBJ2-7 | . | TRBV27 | TGTGCCAGCAGTTCCATAGCGGGAGCGCGCTACGAGCAGTACTTC | CASSSIAGARYEQYF
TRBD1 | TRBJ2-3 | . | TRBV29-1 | TGCAGCGTCCCCGTCGGACAGGGCACAGATACGCAGTATTTT | CSVPVGQGTDTQYF
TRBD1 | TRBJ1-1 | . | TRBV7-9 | TGTGCCAGCAGTCTCCCAGGGGGGACTGAAGCTTTCTTT | CASSLPGGTEAFF